This TCR beta chain was sequenced for a study of technical replicates of blood from a handful of donors. Method: immunoSEQ multiplex PCR; TCRdb's copy keeps in-frame clones and lacks some. The sample carries tens of thousands of clones, around 96% recorded once. Germline V CDR1 and CDR2: DFQATT, SNEGSKA (reference sequence). The CDR3 has 11 residues. Trimming took 2 bases from V and 5 from J, leaving 3 bases between them. This chain connects TRBV20-1 to TRBJ2-2; no clear D gene. Material for sequencing was T cells isolated from PBMCs. The TCR comes from a human donor in good health. The CDR3 DNA follows: TGCAGTGCTAGATATACCGGGGAGCTGTTTTTT. Protein sequence: CSARYTGELFF.